A single sample gave rise to the 25 T cell receptor beta chains below, sequenced in a study of T cell repertoires in cytomegalovirus infection. Each CDR3 protein is one row after TCRdb ran MiXCR on the reads. The data hold 350,000 to 400,000 distinct CDR3 sequences, with around a third observed a single time. Their target antigens are unknown. The sequences come from cultured PBMCs, collected from culture after CMV antigen stimulation. The origin of the receptors is a human donor in good health (CMV status not recorded). Some clones in this sample may be carry-over from other donors' samples.

This clonotype has a handful of counts. The chain joins TRBV29-1 to TRBJ2-1, with a tentative D call TRBD2 (5 bases). The V end was cut by 6 bases, the J end by 8 bases, with 11 bases between. Per the germline V gene, CDR1 is SQVTM and CDR2 is ANQGSEA. The CDR3 is 11 residues long. The CDR3 DNA reads as TGCAGCGTCACTAGTAACCATGAGCAGTTCTTC. It yields the protein CSVTSNHEQFF.

The chain employs TRBV4-2 and TRBJ2-1, with 10 bases that match TRBD2. Germline assignment: CDR1 LGHNA and CDR2 YNFKEQ. The J segment lost 7 bases and the V segment lost 0 bases, leaving 12 bases of the junction unmatched. The CDR3 length is 18 residues. In nucleotides, the CDR3 is TGTGCCAGCAGCCAAGATGGCCCGAAACTAGCGGGGAGGAATGAGCAGTTCTTC. Protein: CASSQDGPKLAGRNEQFF.

Many counts were recorded for this clonotype. The rearrangement uses TRBV7-2 and TRBJ2-3, with TRBD2 identical over 15 bases. Per germline, CDR1 SGHTA and CDR2 FQGNSA. The CDR3 has 17 residues. With V trimmed by 6 bases and J by 3 bases, 7 bases remained unmatched. Here the CDR3 DNA reads TGTGCCAGCAGGTCGGGACTAGCGGGGGGAAGGACAGATACGCAGTATTTT. This encodes CASRSGLAGGRTDTQYF.

There are many counts of this clonotype. The chain is built from TRBV7-2 and TRBJ1-5, with TRBD1 matching 7 bases. The CDR3 spans 22 residues. V gave up 3 bases and J gave up 2 bases; unmatched junction bases: 25. Germline CDR1 is SGHTA and CDR2 is FQGNSA. The CDR3 DNA reads as TGTGCCAGCAGCTTGGTCCCCAGCCCGACAGGGTTATACCTTATAGGCAATCAGCCCCAGCATTTT. As protein: CASSLVPSPTGLYLIGNQPQHF.

V usage is TRBV6-6 and J usage is TRBJ2-5; tentatively, D is TRBD1 or TRBD2 (5 bases each). Looked up from germline, CDR1 is MNHNY and CDR2 is SVGAGI (reference sequence). The CDR3 totals 18 residues. Between the trimmed V and J ends, which lost 5 bases and 2 bases, there was a span of 24 bases. CDR3 sequence reads: CASSQWGRTGSFQETQYF. CDR3 DNA sequence: TGTGCCAGCAGTCAGTGGGGGAGAACGGGTAGCTTTCAAGAGACCCAGTACTTC.

This chain connects TRBV7-2 to TRBJ2-7, with D hard to call. The germline gives CDR1 SGHTA, CDR2 FQGNSA. Trimming removed 4 bases at V and 3 bases at J, with 10 bases between. CDR3 length equals 13 residues. The CDR3 DNA reads as TGTGCCAGCAGCTCCTTCTACAGCTACGAGCAGTACTTC. It specifies CASSSFYSYEQYF.

The V call is TRBV19, the J call TRBJ1-5; maybe TRBD1 (5 bases). This CDR3 is 14 amino acids long. V lost 7 bases and J lost 1, with 11 bases in between. Germline CDR1 is LNHDA and CDR2 is SQIVND (reference sequence). In DNA, the CDR3 is TGTGCCAGTAAACTGCAGGGAAGCAATCAGCCCCAGCATTTT. It specifies CASKLQGSNQPQHF.

This clonotype appeared a few times. This chain links TRBV20-1 with TRBJ1-4; tentatively, D is TRBD1 (5 bases). CDR1 is DFQATT and CDR2 is SNEGSKA in the germline V gene (reference sequence). The V end was cut by 0 bases, the J end by 8 bases, with 13 bases between. There are 14 residues in the CDR3. The CDR3 DNA reads as TGCAGTGCTAGAGATCCGCAGGGCGGGGAAAAACTGTTTTTT. It is translated as CSARDPQGGEKLFF.

V gene TRBV12-3 or TRBV12-4 combines with J gene TRBJ1-1; D remains unclear. The CDR3 is made up of 11 amino acids. The ends were cut back, 1 base at V and 8 bases at J, with 5 bases in the middle. The CDR3 sequence: CASSLVAEAFF. In nucleotides, the CDR3 is TGTGCCAGCAGTTTAGTGGCCGAAGCTTTCTTT.

A word on this clonotype: The CDR3 does not end in the conserved phenylalanine or tryptophan, so this is likely a read error. No DNA is shown, since the ends of the CDR3 on it are uncertain; the CDR3 is the one TCRdb lists. This chain connects TRBV6-2 or TRBV6-3 to TRBJ2-7; the table's TRBD1 call for D was not verified on the DNA. The CDR3 totals 13 residues, both ends included. Germline loops: CDR1 MNHEY, CDR2 SVGEGT. The CDR3: CASSYLRTGGFVA.

Many counts were recorded for this clonotype. This sequence joins TRBV20-1 and TRBJ1-6, with 9 bases that match TRBD1. Germline V CDR1 and CDR2: DFQATT, SNEGSKA (reference sequence). CDR3 length: 16 amino acids. V was pared by 5 bases and J by 5 bases, with 10 bases of the junction left unmatched. The DNA of the CDR3 is TGCAGTGCTGCACGGGACAGGGTGAGGAATAATTCACCCCTCCACTTT. This codes for CSAARDRVRNNSPLHF.

A few counts support this clonotype. The chain carries TRBV18 and TRBJ1-1; D unclear. V was pared by 3 bases and J by 7 bases, with 9 bases between. Germline CDR1 KGHSH, CDR2 LQKENI. The CDR3 spans 12 residues. This CDR3 is CASSPQEIEAFF. The CDR3, as DNA: TGTGCCAGCTCACCCCAGGAGATTGAAGCTTTCTTT.

The rearrangement uses TRBV19 and TRBJ1-2; the match to TRBD1 covers 7 bases. CDR1 and CDR2 from the germline V gene are LNHDA and SQIVND (reference sequence). The CDR3 totals 16 residues. V shed 5 bases, J shed 1 base, and the junction held 10 bases outside the gene matches. In DNA form, the CDR3 reads TGTGCCAGTAGTCTGGACAGGATAGGAAGTAACTATGGCTACACCTTC. Its protein is CASSLDRIGSNYGYTF.

This clonotype was counted ten times or more. The chain joins TRBV7-3 to TRBJ2-1; 11 bases map to TRBD2. Germline V gives CDR1 SGHTA, CDR2 FQGTGA. The J segment lost 3 bases and the V segment lost 4 bases, leaving 5 bases of the junction unmatched. CDR3 length: 16 residues. CDR3 nucleotide sequence: TGTGCCAGCAGCTACTCCGGGACTAGCGGCTACAATGAGCAGTTCTTC. Its translation is CASSYSGTSGYNEQFF.

The gene calls are TRBV7-8 and TRBJ1-5; 8 bases align to TRBD1. The CDR3 loop spans 17 amino acids. After removal of 5 bases from V and 9 bases from J, the junction contained 18 bases not matched to a gene. Germline CDR1 SGHVS, CDR2 FQNEAQ. Here the CDR3 reads CASSARQGSLPNSPQHF. The CDR3 region has the DNA TGTGCCAGCAGCGCCCGACAGGGGAGCCTCCCCAATTCGCCCCAGCATTTT.

With respect to this clonotype: One end of the junction is discordant with germline, which a read error may explain. The gene calls are TRBV20-1 and TRBJ2-7, with D perhaps matching TRBD1 (5 bases). Germline loops: CDR1 DFQATT, CDR2 SNEGSKA (reference sequence). The CDR3 spans 13 residues. CDR3 protein: CSARETDSYEQYF. The CDR3 bases are TGCAGTGCTCGAGAGACAGACTCCTACGAGCAGTACTTC.

This clonotype was seen repeatedly, ten times or more. V and J are TRBV7-2 and TRBJ2-7, with 7 bases that match TRBD1. The V segment lost 1 base and the J segment 5 bases; nucleotides outside the gene matches: 8. Germline V gene lookup returns CDR1 SGHTA and CDR2 FQGNSA. This CDR3 has 15 amino acids. CDR3 sequence reads: CASSLDRGRPHEQYF. For the CDR3, the DNA is TGTGCCAGCAGCTTAGATAGGGGGCGCCCCCACGAGCAGTACTTC.

There are many counts of this clonotype. The junction differs from germline at one of its ends, possibly a read error. The V and J genes are TRBV12-3 or TRBV12-4 and TRBJ2-3; 10 bases match TRBD2. The CDR3 has 15 amino acids. The CDR3 DNA sequence: TGTGCCAGCAGTCTAGCGGGAGAAGTGGTAGATACGCAGTATTTT. This codes for CASSLAGEVVDTQYF.

The chain employs TRBV19 and TRBJ2-3, with 11 bases lining up with TRBD2. The CDR3 is 17 residues long. Germline V gene data show CDR1 as LNHDA and CDR2 as SQIVND (reference sequence). With 10 bases clipped from V and 2 bases from J, the junction kept 14 bases outside the gene matches. The CDR3 loop is CATLSGRAPWATDTQYF. As DNA, the CDR3 is TGTGCCACCCTTAGCGGGAGGGCCCCCTGGGCCACAGATACGCAGTATTTT. Together with reference TRBV19 and TRBJ2-3, the CDR3 gives the full variable domain: DGGITQSPKYLFRKEGQNVTLSCEQNLNHDAMYWYRQDPGQGLRLIYYSQIVNDFQKGDIAEGYSVSREKKESFPLTVTSAQKNPTAFYLCATLSGRAPWATDTQYFGPGTRLTVL.

This rearrangement joins TRBV19 to TRBJ2-4, with D possibly matching TRBD1 (6 bases). V was shortened by 3 bases and J by 6 bases, with 21 bases between the two germline ends. This CDR3 is built from 17 residues. Germline CDR1 LNHDA, CDR2 SQIVND (reference sequence). The CDR3 reads CASSIARQALRGNIQYF. CDR3 in DNA: TGTGCCAGTAGTATCGCTCGACAGGCCCTCCGTGGAAACATTCAGTACTTC.

This clonotype was recorded a few times. The chain recombines TRBV6-2 or TRBV6-3 with TRBJ2-7; possible D gene TRBD2, 5 bases. This CDR3 contains 12 residues. Trimming removed 4 bases from V and 4 bases from J, with 8 bases in between. CDR1 and CDR2 from the germline V gene are MNHEY and SVGEGT. The CDR3 loop reads CASSSGLYEQYV. Written as DNA, the CDR3 is TGTGCCAGCAGTTCCGGACTTTACGAGCAGTACGTC.

This clonotype was found once. The CDR3 DNA reads TGCGCCAGCAGCCAAGGGAGACAGGCCTCCTACGAGCAGTACTTC. Translation gives CASSQGRQASYEQYF. V is TRBV4-1 and J is TRBJ2-7, with D tentatively TRBD1 (6 bases). Germline CDR1 is MGHRA and CDR2 is YSYEKL. The CDR3 has 15 residues. V lost 1 base and J 0 bases, leaving 10 bases between the germline ends.

This sequence joins TRBV5-4 and TRBJ2-2; possibly TRBD2 for D (6 bases). Germline-derived CDR1 and CDR2 are SGHNT and YYREEE (reference sequence). The V gene lost 3 bases and the J gene lost 5 bases, with 17 bases spanning the gap. This CDR3 contains 16 residues. The CDR3 reads CASSSPSVRGTGELFF. CDR3 coding DNA: TGTGCCAGCAGCTCCCCTAGCGTACGAGGAACCGGGGAGCTGTTTTTT.

CDR3 loop: CSANQGRTEAFF. The DNA for the CDR3 is TGCAGTGCTAATCAGGGGCGCACTGAAGCTTTCTTT. The chain employs TRBV20-1 and TRBJ1-1, with a weak D call TRBD1 (6 bases). CDR3 size: 12 residues. The V and J ends lost 4 bases and 4 bases respectively, with 10 bases between them. From germline, CDR1 is DFQATT and CDR2 SNEGSKA (reference sequence).

The chain has TRBV5-4 and TRBJ2-7; 12 bases are a match to TRBD2. V dropped 0 bases and J dropped 2; count of bases not matched to a gene: 3. The germline gives CDR1 SGHNT, CDR2 YYREEE (reference sequence). The CDR3 spans 16 residues. CDR3 residues: CASSLGASGRAYEQYF. As DNA, the CDR3 is TGTGCCAGCAGCTTGGGGGCTAGCGGGAGGGCCTACGAGCAGTACTTC.